This T cell receptor beta chain was identified during a study of a mutant IDH1 vaccine in newly diagnosed glioma. For the study at large: Treated patients, averaging about 40 years, were roughly 62% male and approximately 38% female. Study observations and caveats: Apparently unrelated to pseudoprogression were changes in the top peripheral T cell clonotypes. It was approximately 92% of patients that developed vaccine-induced immune responses.

The junction had 4 bases not matched to a gene; V was cut back by 4 bases and J by 3 bases. The CDR3 covers 15 residues. Germline values: CDR1 SGHTA, CDR2 FQGNSA. The method was immunoSEQ multiplex PCR; TCRdb's version includes in-frame clones alone and lacks a portion of them. Of tens of thousands of clones in the sample, over 70% were seen once. This clone was seen a handful of times. Antigen: not known. Specified time point: week 47, end of study. Doses of 300 ug of mutant IDH1 20-mer peptide were given with topical imiquimod. The chain couples TRBV7-2 to TRBJ2-7; 12 bases match TRBD2. This receptor was identified in a man aged 45-65 years with glioma. Here the sequenced sample was PBMCs, taken from a glioma patient whose treatment included an IDH1 peptide vaccine. CDR3 in DNA: TGTGCCAGCAGCTCTAGCGGGGGGGCCATCTACGAGCAGTACTTC. Amino acid sequence: CASSSSGGAIYEQYF.